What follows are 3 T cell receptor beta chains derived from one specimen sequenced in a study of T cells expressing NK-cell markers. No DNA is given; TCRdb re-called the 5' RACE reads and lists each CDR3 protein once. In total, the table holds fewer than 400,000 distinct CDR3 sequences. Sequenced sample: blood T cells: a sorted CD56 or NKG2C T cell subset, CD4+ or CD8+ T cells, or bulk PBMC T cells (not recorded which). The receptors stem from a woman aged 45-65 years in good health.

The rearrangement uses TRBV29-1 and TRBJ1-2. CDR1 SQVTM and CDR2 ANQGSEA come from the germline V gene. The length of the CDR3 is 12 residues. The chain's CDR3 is CSVATSYYGYTF.

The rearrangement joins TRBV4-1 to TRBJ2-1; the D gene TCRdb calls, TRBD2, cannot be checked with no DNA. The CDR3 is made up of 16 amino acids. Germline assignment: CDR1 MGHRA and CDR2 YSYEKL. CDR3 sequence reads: CASSQEPSGSYNEQFF.

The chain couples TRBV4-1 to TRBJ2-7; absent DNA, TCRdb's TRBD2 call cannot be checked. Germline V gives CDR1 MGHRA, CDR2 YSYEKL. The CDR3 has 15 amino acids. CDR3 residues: CASSQVTSGSGEQYF.